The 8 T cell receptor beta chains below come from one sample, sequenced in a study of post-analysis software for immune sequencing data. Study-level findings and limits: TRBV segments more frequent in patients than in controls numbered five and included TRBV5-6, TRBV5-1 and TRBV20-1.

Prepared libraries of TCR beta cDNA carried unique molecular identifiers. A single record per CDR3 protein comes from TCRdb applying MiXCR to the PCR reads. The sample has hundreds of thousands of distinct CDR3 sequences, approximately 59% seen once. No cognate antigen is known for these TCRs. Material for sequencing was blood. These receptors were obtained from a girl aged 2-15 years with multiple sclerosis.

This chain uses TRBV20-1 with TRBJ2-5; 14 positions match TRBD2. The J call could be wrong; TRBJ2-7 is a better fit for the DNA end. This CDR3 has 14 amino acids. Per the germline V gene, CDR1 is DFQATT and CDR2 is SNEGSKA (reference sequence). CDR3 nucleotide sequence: TGCAGTGCTAAGACTAGCGGGAGGGCTTACGAGCAGTACTTC. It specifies CSAKTSGRAYEQYF.

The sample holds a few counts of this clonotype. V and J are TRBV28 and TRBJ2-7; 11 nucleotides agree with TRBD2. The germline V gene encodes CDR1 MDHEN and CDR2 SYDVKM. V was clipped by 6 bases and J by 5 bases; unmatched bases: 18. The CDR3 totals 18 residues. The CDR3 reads CASSPLDLAGGFRDEQYF. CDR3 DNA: TGTGCCAGCAGCCCCTTAGACCTAGCGGGAGGTTTTCGGGACGAGCAGTACTTC. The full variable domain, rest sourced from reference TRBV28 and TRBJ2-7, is DVKVTQSSRYLVKRTGEKVFLECVQDMDHENMFWYRQDPGLGLRLIYFSYDVKMKEKGDIPEGYSVSREKKERFSLILESASTNQTSMYLCASSPLDLAGGFRDEQYFGPGTRLTVT.

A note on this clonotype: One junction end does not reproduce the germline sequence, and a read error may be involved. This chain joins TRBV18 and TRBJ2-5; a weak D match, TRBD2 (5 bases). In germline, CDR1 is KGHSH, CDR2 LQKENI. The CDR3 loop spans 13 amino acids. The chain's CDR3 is CASSREYQETRYF. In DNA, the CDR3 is TGTGCCAGCTCCCGGGAATACCAAGAGACCCGGTACTTC.

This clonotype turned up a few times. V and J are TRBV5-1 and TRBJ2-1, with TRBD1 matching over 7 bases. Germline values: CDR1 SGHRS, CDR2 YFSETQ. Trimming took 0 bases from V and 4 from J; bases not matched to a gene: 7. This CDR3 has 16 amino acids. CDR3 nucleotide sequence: TGCGCCAGCAGCTTGGAGACCGGGACAGTATACAATGAGCAGTTCTTC. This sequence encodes CASSLETGTVYNEQFF. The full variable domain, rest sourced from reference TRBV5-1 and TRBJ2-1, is KAGVTQTPRYLIKTRGQQVTLSCSPISGHRSVSWYQQTPGQGLQFLFEYFSETQRNKGNFPGRFSGRQFSNSRSEMNVSTLELGDSALYLCASSLETGTVYNEQFFGPGTRLTVL.

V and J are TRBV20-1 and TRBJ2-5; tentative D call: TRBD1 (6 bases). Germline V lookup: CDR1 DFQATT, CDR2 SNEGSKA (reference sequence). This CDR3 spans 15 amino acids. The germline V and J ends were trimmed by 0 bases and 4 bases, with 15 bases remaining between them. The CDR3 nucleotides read TGCAGTGCTAGAGATGGGGGCAGGGTGGGAGAGACCCAGTACTTC. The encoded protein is CSARDGGRVGETQYF.

The CDR3 sequence: CASGRSEGYAGSRTDTQYF. The CDR3 DNA sequence: TGCGCCAGCGGCCGAAGTGAGGGATACGCGGGGTCAAGGACAGATACGCAGTATTTT. This chain joins TRBV5-1 and TRBJ2-3; possibly TRBD2 for D (6 bases). The CDR3 has 19 residues. In germline, CDR1 is SGHRS, CDR2 YFSETQ. Trimming removed 7 bases from V and 3 bases from J, with 30 bases in between. Full variable domain (outside the CDR3, taken from reference TRBV5-1 and TRBJ2-3): KAGVTQTPRYLIKTRGQQVTLSCSPISGHRSVSWYQQTPGQGLQFLFEYFSETQRNKGNFPGRFSGRQFSNSRSEMNVSTLELGDSALYLCASGRSEGYAGSRTDTQYFGPGTRLTVL.

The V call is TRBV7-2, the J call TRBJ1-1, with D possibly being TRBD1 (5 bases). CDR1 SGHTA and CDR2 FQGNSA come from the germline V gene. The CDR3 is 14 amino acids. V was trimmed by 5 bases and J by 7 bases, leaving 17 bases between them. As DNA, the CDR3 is TGTGCCAGCAGCGTCCAGACCGGGACTTTTGAAGCTTTCTTT. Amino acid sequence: CASSVQTGTFEAFF.

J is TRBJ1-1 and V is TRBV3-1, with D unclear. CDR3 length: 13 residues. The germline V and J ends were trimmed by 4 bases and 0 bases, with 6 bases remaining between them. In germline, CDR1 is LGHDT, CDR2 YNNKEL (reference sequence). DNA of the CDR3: TGTGCCAGCAGCCCAGACATGAACACTGAAGCTTTCTTT. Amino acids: CASSPDMNTEAFF.